This T cell receptor (beta chain) was profiled in a study of cytomegalovirus exposure and HLA in healthy donors. Study conclusions and caveats: In vitro, three CMV-associated chains proved specific for CMV antigens. The study found most TCR sequences rare, yet found some public TCRs in many donors.

The method was immunoSEQ multiplex PCR; TCRdb's version includes in-frame clones alone and lacks a portion of them. The sample has about 110,000 clones; roughly nine tenths are singletons. The CDR3 covers 19 residues. Germline loops: CDR1 MGHRA, CDR2 YSYEKL. The V end lost 0 bases, the J end lost 2 bases, and 23 bases lay between the germline ends. Regarding this clone: No antigen is known for it.

The clonotype comes from a woman under 30 in good health and CMV-seropositive. The chain couples TRBV4-1 to TRBJ2-7, with D perhaps TRBD2 (6 bases). Material for sequencing was PBMCs. In DNA, the CDR3 is TGCGCCAGCAGCCAAGAAATGAGACTCGGGAGAGCGTGGGCCTACGAGCAGTACTTC. Amino acids: CASSQEMRLGRAWAYEQYF.